The clone carrying this TCR beta chain was seen a few times. Its specificity is unknown. Diagnoses were established using clinical symptoms, serum thyroxine and TRAb, thyroid ultrasound and orbital computed tomography. This specimen comes from a study of T cells in Graves' hyperthyroidism and ophthalmopathy. Study context: Peripheral blood was collected at initial diagnosis, before any treatment.

Study-level points and caveats: In blood, most of the thyroid clonotypes expanded above 0.001 were also present. By a 13 V-J model, ophthalmopathy was set apart from stable hyperthyroidism.

In germline, CDR1 is SGHAT, CDR2 FQNNGV. V lost 4 bases to trimming and J lost 3 bases, with 9 bases between them. The CDR3 covers 13 residues. There were TCR beta CDR3 regions amplified from RNA transcripts. Carried out on the TCR CDR3, a first-round RT-PCR used the HTBI primer set. TCRdb re-called the multiplex PCR reads through MiXCR, storing one row per CDR3 protein. The sample carries under 350,000 distinct CDR3 sequences, roughly an eighth recorded once. This TCR was recovered from a woman aged 40 to 50 with Graves' ophthalmopathy. The chain is built from TRBV11-2 and TRBJ1-2; TRBD1 might be the D (5 bases). The sample taken for sequencing was blood. CDR3 sequence (DNA): TGTGCCAGCAGCTCGGGACGGCACTATGGCTACACCTTC. It encodes CASSSGRHYGYTF.